This T cell receptor (beta chain) was recorded in a study of cytomegalovirus exposure and HLA in healthy donors. With 1 base clipped from V and 11 bases from J, the junction kept 6 bases outside the gene matches. The length of the CDR3 is 14 residues. Germline V gene sequence: CDR1 SGHVS, CDR2 FQNEAQ. PCR amplification relied on 60 Vbeta primers (plus 13 Jbeta primers). Sequencing used immunoSEQ multiplex PCR; TCRdb keeps in-frame clones, though not all of them. The table includes just over 60,000 clones, around 87% detected once. This TCR was sampled from a man aged 18 to 29 in good health and CMV-seronegative. The V call is TRBV7-8, the J call TRBJ2-3; TRBD2 aligns across 10 bases. The sample was PBMCs. CDR3 sequence (DNA): TGTGCCAGCAGCTTAGTCCAGCTAGCGGGGGAGCAGTATTTT. Amino acid sequence: CASSLVQLAGEQYF.